These 22 T cell receptor beta chains originate from one sample sequenced in a study of cytomegalovirus exposure and HLA in healthy donors (dated by TCRdb to the late 2010s). Receptors were amplified or captured by the immunoSEQ multiplex PCR assay. The multiplex PCR relied on a mix of 60 forward primers for TCR Vbeta segments and 13 reverse primers for TCR Jbeta segments. TCRdb stores this immuneACCESS table with in-frame sequences only. Part of the clones is absent; in the studies checked, under half of the shortfall reflects unresolved V genes, and no reason is known for the rest. The sample yields 91,000 or so clones; less than 85% were counted once. The ten largest account for 4% to 5.5% of the sample. The source material was PBMCs. These receptors were collected from a young man in good health and CMV-seropositive.

The chain uses TRBV7-8 and TRBJ2-5; the D gene is possibly TRBD1 (6 bases). Germline CDR1 and CDR2: SGHVS and FQNEAQ. The CDR3 has 12 amino acids. V dropped 5 bases and J dropped 5 bases, with 9 bases sitting between them. The CDR3: CASSRDTETQYF. CDR3 sequence (DNA): TGTGCCAGCAGCCGGGACACCGAGACCCAGTACTTC.

This chain uses TRBV6-5 with TRBJ1-2, with D maybe TRBD1 (5 bases). The germline CDR1 and CDR2 sequences are MNHEY and SVGAGI. The CDR3 covers 15 residues. Trimming removed 7 bases from V and 4 bases from J, with 19 bases in between. The CDR3 loop reads CASTHGGANSYGYTF. The DNA for the CDR3 is TGTGCCAGCACCCACGGGGGTGCTAACTCCTATGGCTACACCTTC.

The rearrangement joins TRBV9 to TRBJ1-1; D perhaps matches TRBD1 (6 bases). Between the trimmed V and J ends, which lost 0 bases and 0 bases, there was a span of 9 bases. The CDR3 is 15 residues long. Germline V gene sequence: CDR1 SGDLS, CDR2 YYNGEE. CDR3 sequence reads: CASSVGGTLNTEAFF. CDR3 DNA: TGTGCCAGCAGCGTAGGTGGGACACTGAACACTGAAGCTTTCTTT.

This clone has just one count. The chain combines TRBV4-3 with TRBJ1-2, with 10 bases identical to TRBD1. Germline trimming cut 5 bases from V and 5 bases from J; bases unmatched to any gene: 2. Germline values: CDR1 LGHNA, CDR2 YSLEER. The CDR3 totals 13 residues. The DNA for the CDR3 is TGCGCCAGCAGCTCGGACAGGGGGTATGGCTACACCTTC. Its protein is CASSSDRGYGYTF.

The chain combines TRBV7-9 with TRBJ2-2; no clear D. V gave up 7 bases and J gave up 1 base, with 7 bases separating them. Looked up from germline, CDR1 is SEHNR and CDR2 is FQNEAQ (reference sequence). The CDR3 covers 13 residues. CDR3 nucleotides: TGTGCCAGCAACCAGGTGAACACCGGGGAGCTGTTTTTT. This gives the protein CASNQVNTGELFF.

This clone was found a few times. This sequence joins TRBV29-1 and TRBJ1-1; 7 nucleotides line up with TRBD1. The J segment lost 1 base and the V segment lost 4 bases, leaving 3 bases of the junction unmatched. The CDR3 runs to 13 residues. Per germline, CDR1 SQVTM and CDR2 ANQGSEA. The DNA for the CDR3 is TGCAGCGTTGCAGGGACAGCGAACACTGAAGCTTTCTTT. Translated, it gives CSVAGTANTEAFF.

V gene TRBV6-6 combines with J gene TRBJ1-3; D gene ambiguous. With 0 bases removed from V and 5 bases from J, the gap between germline ends came to 11 bases. There are 15 residues in the CDR3. The germline V gene has CDR1 MNHNY and CDR2 SVGAGI (reference sequence). The CDR3 sequence: CASSYSKQARNTIYF. The CDR3, as DNA: TGTGCCAGCAGTTACTCGAAGCAGGCGAGAAACACCATATATTTT.

This clone turned up a few times. The chain joins TRBV5-6 to TRBJ1-4; 7 nucleotides line up with TRBD1. Germline V gene lookup returns CDR1 SGHDT and CDR2 YYEEEE. V trimming: 4 bases; J trimming: 6 bases; junction bases outside the gene matches: 9. There are 15 residues in the CDR3. The chain's CDR3 is CASSELTGIDEKLFF. As DNA, the CDR3 is TGTGCCAGCAGCGAATTGACAGGGATTGATGAAAAACTGTTTTTT.

The CDR3 loop reads CASSPAWGGGQPQHF. The DNA for the CDR3 is TGTGCCAGCAGCCCAGCCTGGGGGGGCGGTCAGCCCCAGCATTTT. This chain uses TRBV7-2 with TRBJ1-5; D perhaps matches TRBD1 (6 bases). V was cut by 5 bases and J by 6 bases, with 17 bases left in between. The CDR3 loop spans 15 amino acids. Per the germline V gene, CDR1 is SGHTA and CDR2 is FQGNSA. The full variable domain, its missing parts supplied by reference TRBV7-2 and TRBJ1-5, is GAGVSQSPSNKVTEKGKDVELRCDPISGHTALYWYRQSLGQGLEFLIYFQGNSAPDKSGLPSDRFSAERTGGSVSTLTIQRTQQEDSAVYLCASSPAWGGGQPQHFGDGTRLSIL.

For the CDR3, the DNA is TGTGCCAGCAGTGAAGAAATAGGGACACATAAAAAACTGTTTTTT. This codes for CASSEEIGTHKKLFF. The chain employs TRBV2 and TRBJ1-4, with a possible D match to TRBD1 (6 bases). Per the germline V gene, CDR1 is SNHLY and CDR2 is FYNNEI. Between the trimmed V and J ends, which lost 1 base and 9 bases, there was a span of 15 bases. The CDR3 has 15 amino acids.

In its sample, this clone was seen a few times. The chain employs TRBV6-4 and TRBJ2-2; D ambiguous. The V end lost 0 bases, the J end lost 6 bases, and 11 bases lay between the germline ends. This CDR3 is built from 15 residues. Per germline, CDR1 MRHNA and CDR2 SNTAGT. CDR3 sequence (DNA): TGTGCCAGCAGTGACTCGAGCGAAGGCTCCGGGGAGCTGTTTTTT. Protein product: CASSDSSEGSGELFF.

The CDR3 bases are TGCAGCGTTGGAGAAGAGACCCAGTACTTC. Its protein is CSVGEETQYF. The chain joins TRBV29-1 to TRBJ2-5, with D hard to call. Trimming took 4 bases from V and 3 from J, leaving 3 bases between them. The CDR3 runs 10 residues. CDR1 and CDR2 (germline): SQVTM, ANQGSEA.

This chain joins TRBV25-1 and TRBJ2-7; 11 bases line up with TRBD1. V lost 4 bases and J lost 5; bases outside the gene matches: 4. The CDR3 is 14 residues long. Germline CDR1 MGHDK, CDR2 SYGVNS. CDR3 in amino acids: CASSGGTGGHEQYF. For the CDR3, the DNA is TGTGCCAGCAGTGGGGGGACAGGGGGTCACGAGCAGTACTTC.

This clone was picked up a small number of times. V gene TRBV5-5 combines with J gene TRBJ1-6, with 7 bases aligning to TRBD1. The germline V gene encodes CDR1 SGHKS and CDR2 YYEKEE (reference sequence). The CDR3 runs 18 residues. V was clipped by 3 bases and J by 0 bases; unmatched bases: 9. Here the CDR3 reads CASSSGGTASSYNSPLHF. In DNA form, the CDR3 reads TGTGCCAGCAGCTCCGGTGGGACAGCCAGCTCCTATAATTCACCCCTCCACTTT. Looking up the rest from reference TRBV5-5 and TRBJ1-6 gives the full variable domain: DAGVTQSPTHLIKTRGQQVTLRCSPISGHKSVSWYQQVLGQGPQFIFQYYEKEERGRGNFPDRFSARQFPNYSSELNVNALLLGDSALYLCASSSGGTASSYNSPLHFGNGTRLTVT.

V gene TRBV5-1 combines with J gene TRBJ2-7; 9 bases are a match to TRBD2. J was trimmed by 3 bases and V by 4 bases; bases with no gene match: 8. CDR1 and CDR2 from the germline V gene are SGHRS and YFSETQ. The CDR3 length is 15 residues. CDR3 in amino acids: CASSRLAGEVYEQYF. The CDR3 DNA sequence: TGCGCCAGCAGCAGATTAGCGGGAGAAGTCTACGAGCAGTACTTC.

This rearrangement joins TRBV7-3 to TRBJ1-6; maybe TRBD1 (5 bases). V was cut by 1 base and J by 7 bases, with 11 bases left in between. In germline, CDR1 is SGHTA, CDR2 FQGTGA. The CDR3 is made up of 15 amino acids. Written as DNA, the CDR3 is TGTGCCAGCAGCTTAAGGGGGGGATTCAATTCACCCCTCCACTTT. Amino acids: CASSLRGGFNSPLHF.

This clone has only a few counts. The chain carries TRBV5-4 and TRBJ2-2; TRBD1 matches at 9 bases. The CDR3 spans 16 residues. Trimming at V came to 4 bases and at J to 5 bases, leaving 9 bases not matched to a gene. CDR1 and CDR2 (germline): SGHNT, YYREEE (reference sequence). This CDR3 is CASSPTAGQGTGELFF. The CDR3 coding sequence is TGTGCCAGCAGCCCAACGGCGGGACAGGGAACCGGGGAGCTGTTTTTT.

The chain combines TRBV7-8 with TRBJ2-1; possibly TRBD2 for D (6 bases). Germline V CDR1 and CDR2: SGHVS, FQNEAQ. The CDR3 is made up of 16 amino acids. Trimming shortened V by 3 bases and J by 7 bases, and 19 bases separated the two germline ends. The CDR3 reads CASSLGGRPVWNEQFF. The CDR3 region has the DNA TGTGCCAGCAGCTTGGGTGGGAGGCCCGTATGGAATGAGCAGTTCTTC.

CDR3 DNA sequence: TGCGCCAGCAGCCAAGGACAGGGGTTGAACGTCCTGACTTTC. Translation: CASSQGQGLNVLTF. This sequence joins TRBV4-3 and TRBJ2-6; 8 nucleotides agree with TRBD1. This CDR3 has 14 amino acids. J was trimmed by 10 bases and V by 1 base; bases with no gene match: 3. Germline V lookup: CDR1 LGHNA, CDR2 YSLEER.

This clone was picked up a small number of times. The chain joins TRBV9 to TRBJ1-1; no definite D call. Germline V gene data show CDR1 as SGDLS and CDR2 as YYNGEE. The CDR3 is made up of 14 amino acids. Between the trimmed V and J ends, which lost 0 bases and 1 base, there was a span of 7 bases. As DNA, the CDR3 is TGTGCCAGCAGCGTAGACGGAGGGAACACTGAAGCTTTCTTT. It specifies CASSVDGGNTEAFF.

The J gene is TRBJ2-2, the V gene TRBV30; 9 bases are a match to TRBD2. Trimming took 2 bases from V and 5 from J; bases not matched to a gene: 6. Germline V lookup: CDR1 GTSNPN, CDR2 SVGIG (reference sequence). The CDR3 contains 15 residues. The CDR3, as DNA: TGTGCCTGGAGTAAAGGACTAGCGCGTACCGGGGAGCTGTTTTTT. Translating gives CAWSKGLARTGELFF.

This clone was observed a handful of times. V is TRBV19 and J is TRBJ2-1; D call uncertain. The germline gives CDR1 LNHDA, CDR2 SQIVND (reference sequence). This CDR3 spans 16 amino acids. V was cut by 7 bases and J by 0 bases, with 16 bases left in between. As DNA, the CDR3 is TGTGCCAGTAAGGTGTCGGCGGCGAGCTCCTACAATGAGCAGTTCTTC. This sequence encodes CASKVSAASSYNEQFF.